This TCR beta chain was captured by sequencing in a study of T cell changes during pregnancy in multiple sclerosis. Germline CDR1 is MNHEY and CDR2 is SMNVEV (reference sequence). With 4 bases removed from V and 6 bases from J, the gap between germline ends came to 9 bases. This CDR3 spans 12 amino acids. Some clones are missing from TCRdb's copy, which holds only in-frame ones; the method was immunoSEQ multiplex PCR. The sample has around 21,000 clones, around 85% seen once; the top ten hold around 19%. The receptor comes from a female donor in good health, enrolled as a control in a pregnancy study. The input for sequencing was CD8+ T cells from peripheral blood mononuclear cells, taken after pregnancy. The chain joins TRBV27 to TRBJ1-1; perhaps TRBD1 as D (5 bases). The CDR3 is CASSYTGAEAFF. In DNA form, the CDR3 reads TGTGCCAGCAGTTATACGGGGGCTGAAGCTTTCTTT.